This TCR beta chain was recovered during a study of blood T cell repertoires in COVID-19. Trimming cost V 0 bases and J 2 bases, with 12 bases left between them. Germline V gene lookup returns CDR1 SGDLS and CDR2 YYNGEE. There are 16 residues in the CDR3. The method was immunoSEQ multiplex PCR; TCRdb's version includes in-frame clones alone and lacks a portion of them. The sample includes a few hundred thousand clones, 80% to 90% of them seen just once. The V gene is TRBV9, the J gene TRBJ2-1, with a weak D call TRBD2 (5 bases). This TCR derives from a woman aged 45-60 years with COVID-19, enrolled during active disease. The sequenced sample was peripheral blood. As DNA, the CDR3 is TGTGCCAGCAGCGTAGAACTAGGGTTGACCTACAATGAGCAGTTCTTC. It yields the protein CASSVELGLTYNEQFF.